These 3 T cell receptor beta chains were all obtained from the same sample, sequenced in a study of blood T cells in healthy people across ages. The second PCR ran roughly 6 to 11 cycles with a sample-barcoded 5' primer and J-beta primers. TCRdb re-called the 5' RACE reads through MiXCR, storing one row per CDR3 protein. In the table there are about 1 million distinct CDR3 sequences, less than 50% of which are singletons. The specimen was blood. These receptors originate from a woman aged 55-75 years in good health.

This clonotype was recorded once. The CDR3 DNA sequence: TGTGCCAGCAGTTACCTGCAACCGGGACTAGTAAGGGCCAAAAACATTCAGTACTTC. This gives the protein CASSYLQPGLVRAKNIQYF. The J gene is TRBJ2-4, the V gene TRBV6-5, with 8 bases lining up with TRBD2. The germline V gene has CDR1 MNHEY and CDR2 SVGAGI. V was clipped by 2 bases and J by 1 base; unmatched bases: 13. The CDR3 is 19 amino acids.

This clonotype has more than one count but fewer than ten. The CDR3 reads CASSQVVYTDTQYF. CDR3 nucleotide sequence: TGTGCCAGCAGCCAAGTTGTCTACACAGATACGCAGTATTTT. This chain joins TRBV14 and TRBJ2-3; D not resolved. Trimming pared 1 base from V and 2 bases from J, leaving 7 bases between. There are 14 residues in the CDR3. CDR1 and CDR2 from the germline V gene are SGHDN and FVKESK.

This chain joins TRBV20-1 and TRBJ1-1; the D is unclear. Trimming took 6 bases from V and 4 from J, leaving 12 bases between them. Germline CDR1 reads DFQATT; CDR2 reads SNEGSKA (reference sequence). The CDR3 has 12 residues. The CDR3 is CSAKRGSTEAFF. The CDR3 DNA is TGCAGTGCAAAGCGGGGTAGCACTGAAGCTTTCTTT.